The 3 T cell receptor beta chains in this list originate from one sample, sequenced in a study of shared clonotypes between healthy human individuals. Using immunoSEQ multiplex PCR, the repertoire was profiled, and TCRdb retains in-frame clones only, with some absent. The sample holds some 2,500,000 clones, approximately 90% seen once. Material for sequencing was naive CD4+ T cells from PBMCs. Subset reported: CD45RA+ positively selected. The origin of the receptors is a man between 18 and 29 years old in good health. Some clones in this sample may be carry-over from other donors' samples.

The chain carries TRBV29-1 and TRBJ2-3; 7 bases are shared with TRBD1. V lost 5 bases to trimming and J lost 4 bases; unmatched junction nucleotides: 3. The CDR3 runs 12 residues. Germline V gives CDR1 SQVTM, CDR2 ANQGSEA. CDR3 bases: TGCAGCGTTACAGGGGATGCAGATACGCAGTATTTT. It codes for CSVTGDADTQYF.

CDR3 in amino acids: CASRILPDQPQHF. The CDR3 nucleotides read TGTGCCAGTAGAATTCTACCAGATCAGCCCCAGCATTTT. The chain has TRBV19 and TRBJ1-5; D is unresolved. This CDR3 region has 13 residues. The V end was cut by 6 bases, the J end by 5 bases, with 11 bases between. The germline gives CDR1 LNHDA, CDR2 SQIVND (reference sequence).

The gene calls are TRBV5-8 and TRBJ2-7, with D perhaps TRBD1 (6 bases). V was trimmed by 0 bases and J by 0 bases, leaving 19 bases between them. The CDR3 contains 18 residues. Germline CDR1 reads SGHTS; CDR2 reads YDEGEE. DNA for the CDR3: TGTGCCAGCAGCTTGGTTGGTACTGGGACATCGAGCTCCTACGAGCAGTACTTC. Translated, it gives CASSLVGTGTSSSYEQYF.